This passage covers 9 T cell receptor beta chains from one sample sequenced in a study of blood T cell repertoires in COVID-19. The method was immunoSEQ multiplex PCR; TCRdb's version includes in-frame clones alone and lacks a portion of them. The sample records some 490,000 clones, approximately 91% being singletons. Sequencing was done on a sample of PBMCs or T cells enriched from blood (not recorded which). These receptors came from an older woman who had recovered from COVID-19.

This clone was seen a few times. The V and J genes are TRBV18 and TRBJ2-3; D might be TRBD2 (6 bases). This CDR3 comprises 14 residues. V lost 0 bases to trimming and J lost 2 bases, with 6 bases between them. Germline CDR1 and CDR2: KGHSH and LQKENI. The CDR3 coding sequence is TGTGCCAGCTCACCACCGGGACTCACAGATACGCAGTATTTT. Translated: CASSPPGLTDTQYF.

This sequence joins TRBV6-2 or TRBV6-3 and TRBJ1-2; possible D gene TRBD1, 5 bases. The CDR3 totals 13 residues. Germline V CDR1 and CDR2: MNHEY, SVGEGT. Trimming stripped 4 bases from V and 8 bases from J, with 14 bases between. CDR3 sequence: CASSFPTVTGYTF. The CDR3 nucleotides read TGTGCCAGCAGTTTCCCGACAGTCACGGGCTACACCTTC.

The chain uses TRBV4-1 and TRBJ2-2; D perhaps matches TRBD1 (8 bases). Germline loops: CDR1 MGHRA, CDR2 YSYEKL. The CDR3 has 15 residues. The germline V and J ends were trimmed by 0 bases and 6 bases, with 11 bases remaining between them. CDR3: CASSQDTGGAGELFF. In DNA, the CDR3 is TGCGCCAGCAGCCAAGATACAGGGGGGGCCGGGGAGCTGTTTTTT.

V is TRBV19 and J is TRBJ2-1; 11 bases are shared with TRBD2. The ends lost 3 bases at V and 0 bases at J; junction bases unmatched: 1. The CDR3 totals 16 residues. Per the germline V gene, CDR1 is LNHDA and CDR2 is SQIVND (reference sequence). CDR3 residues: CASSMTSGASYNEQFF. For the CDR3, the DNA is TGTGCCAGTAGTATGACTAGCGGGGCCTCCTACAATGAGCAGTTCTTC.

V gene TRBV30 combines with J gene TRBJ1-1; D might be TRBD1 (5 bases). Germline V lookup: CDR1 GTSNPN, CDR2 SVGIG (reference sequence). This CDR3 has 16 amino acids. V shed 0 bases and J shed 3 bases, with 17 bases lying between them. The CDR3 nucleotides are TGTGCCTGGAGTGTATTCAGGGCATACCGTTACACTGAAGCTTTCTTT. Residues: CAWSVFRAYRYTEAFF.

This chain connects TRBV14 to TRBJ2-3; 11 bases map to TRBD2. Germline trimming cut 4 bases from V and 6 bases from J; bases unmatched to any gene: 12. This CDR3 comprises 17 residues. Per germline, CDR1 SGHDN and CDR2 FVKESK. The DNA for the CDR3 is TGTGCCAGCAGCCCTTATTTAGCGGGGGGGCGAAAGGATACGCAGTATTTT. This gives the protein CASSPYLAGGRKDTQYF.

Written as DNA, the CDR3 is TGTGCCAGCGGGCGTCGGGAGCAGTACGTC. It translates to CASGRREQYV. The chain is built from TRBV2 and TRBJ2-7; D gene unclear. Germline-derived CDR1 and CDR2 are SNHLY and FYNNEI. The CDR3 extends over 10 amino acids. V lost 8 bases and J lost 7, with 9 bases in between.

The chain has TRBV27 and TRBJ1-4, with TRBD1 matching 7 bases. The CDR3 has 14 amino acids. CDR1 and CDR2 from the germline V gene are MNHEY and SMNVEV (reference sequence). J lost 0 bases, V lost 10 bases, and 5 bases had no gene match. The CDR3 DNA reads as TGTGCCACCCGACAGGGCGCAACTAATGAAAAACTGTTTTTT. Translating gives CATRQGATNEKLFF.

The chain combines TRBV5-6 with TRBJ2-2; D is ambiguous. Germline-derived CDR1 and CDR2 are SGHDT and YYEEEE. The CDR3 runs 12 residues. Trimming took off 7 bases at V and 2 bases at J, with 6 bases between the two ends. CDR3 DNA: TGTGCCAGCGGCAAAAACACCGGGGAGCTGTTTTTT. Protein product: CASGKNTGELFF.